This TCR beta chain was captured in a study of identical twins. TCRdb processed the 5' RACE reads anew with MiXCR; each CDR3 protein has one entry. Among hundreds of thousands of distinct CDR3 sequences, 5.5% to 6.5% were seen once, and the ten largest hold about 2%. The germline V gene has CDR1 SGHTA and CDR2 FQGNSA. The ends lost 2 bases at V and 6 bases at J; junction bases unmatched: 10. The CDR3 runs to 16 residues. Sequenced sample: naive T cells sorted from blood. The origin of this receptor is a man aged 18 to 35 in good health. The chain employs TRBV7-2 and TRBJ2-7; 10 positions match TRBD1. Written as DNA, the CDR3 is TGTGCCAGCAGCTTATTCCTCCGGGACAGGGGATCCGAGCAGTACTTC. This gives the protein CASSLFLRDRGSEQYF.